The next 27 T cell receptor beta chains were all read from a single sample in a study of T-cell memory formation after mild COVID-19. From the 5' RACE reads, TCRdb called clonotypes with MiXCR, one entry per CDR3 protein. Here the sample spans about 13,000 distinct CDR3 sequences, roughly 15% being singletons. The sample was PBMCs or a T cell subset sorted from them (not recorded which). The receptors come from a man between 18 and 29 years old who had mild COVID-19 (a few samples of this study predate the infection). Cell type and time point are not known.

The rearrangement links TRBV20-1 to TRBJ1-2; perhaps TRBD1 as D (6 bases). There are 12 residues in the CDR3. Germline loops: CDR1 DFQATT, CDR2 SNEGSKA (reference sequence). The V gene lost 5 bases and the J gene lost 4 bases, with 11 bases spanning the gap. For the CDR3, the DNA is TGCAGTGCTTCGGACAGCACCTATGGCTACACCTTC. It encodes CSASDSTYGYTF.

The chain carries TRBV7-9 and TRBJ2-5; D not certain. Germline lookup yields CDR1 SEHNR and CDR2 FQNEAQ (reference sequence). Deletions cut 5 bases from V and 5 bases from J, with 12 bases between. This CDR3 has 13 residues. DNA for the CDR3: TGTGCCAGCAGCACTGGGGTAGCCGAGACCCAGTACTTC. This sequence encodes CASSTGVAETQYF.

This clonotype was recorded a few times. This chain links TRBV28 with TRBJ1-2; 9 nucleotides agree with TRBD1. Germline trimming cut 4 bases from V and 2 bases from J; bases unmatched to any gene: 2. CDR1 and CDR2 (germline): MDHEN, SYDVKM. The CDR3 sequence is 14 residues long. CDR3 amino acids: CASSSGTGNYGYTF. The CDR3 DNA is TGTGCCAGCAGTTCCGGGACAGGGAACTATGGCTACACCTTC.

This clonotype has a count of ten or more. This chain joins TRBV7-2 and TRBJ1-1; D is undetermined. The CDR3 spans 13 residues. V dropped 3 bases and J dropped 2 bases, with 7 bases sitting between them. Looked up from germline, CDR1 is SGHTA and CDR2 is FQGNSA. Written as DNA, the CDR3 is TGTGCCAGCAGCTTCGACGCCAACACTGAAGCTTTCTTT. Amino acids: CASSFDANTEAFF.

This clonotype was recorded a few times. V gene TRBV9 combines with J gene TRBJ2-1; 7 bases agree with TRBD2. Germline V gives CDR1 SGDLS, CDR2 YYNGEE. The CDR3 is made up of 18 amino acids. V gave up 3 bases and J gave up 7 bases; unmatched junction bases: 19. The CDR3 nucleotides read TGTGCCAGCAGCGGCCGGGACTACGAGACGGAAGAATGGAATGAGCAGTTCTTC. Translated: CASSGRDYETEEWNEQFF.

This clonotype has more than one count but fewer than ten. An end of the junction differs from the germline gene, which may be a read error. This chain connects TRBV7-9 to TRBJ2-7; D ambiguous. From germline, CDR1 is SEHNR and CDR2 FQNEAQ (reference sequence). The CDR3 consists of 14 residues. This CDR3 reads CASSLFPTIGDMNF. CDR3 sequence (DNA): TGTGCCAGCAGCTTATTTCCCACGATCGGAGACATGAACTTC.

This clonotype has more than one count but fewer than ten. V usage is TRBV4-2 and J usage is TRBJ2-3; 9 bases are shared with TRBD2. The V segment lost 3 bases and the J segment 5 bases; nucleotides outside the gene matches: 9. CDR3 length: 16 amino acids. From germline, CDR1 is LGHNA and CDR2 YNFKEQ. The CDR3 here is CASSHLRGGEVDTQYF. The CDR3 coding sequence is TGTGCCAGCAGCCATCTGCGGGGGGGCGAGGTAGATACGCAGTATTTT.

CDR3 protein: CASSPSGQGPSYEQYF. The DNA of the CDR3 is TGTGCCAGCAGCCCATCGGGACAGGGGCCTTCCTACGAGCAGTACTTC. This rearrangement joins TRBV13 to TRBJ2-7; 10 nucleotides match TRBD1. This CDR3 region has 16 residues. The germline gives CDR1 PRHDT, CDR2 FYEKMQ (reference sequence). J was trimmed by 1 base and V by 5 bases; bases with no gene match: 8.

This clonotype was observed many times. V gene TRBV20-1 combines with J gene TRBJ2-1; D gene uncertain. The CDR3 length is 15 residues. Trimming took off 5 bases at V and 5 bases at J, with 19 bases between the two ends. Germline V gene data show CDR1 as DFQATT and CDR2 as SNEGSKA (reference sequence). Here the CDR3 DNA reads TGCAGTGCTCGCGGCCTAGAGGCCCCTGACAATGAGCAGTTCTTC. Its protein product is CSARGLEAPDNEQFF.

This clonotype appeared many times. CDR3 DNA: TGTGCCAGTCCGACAGCCGATACGCAGTATTTT. This translates into CASPTADTQYF. The chain carries TRBV2 and TRBJ2-3; a weak D match, TRBD1 (5 bases). The CDR3 runs to 11 residues. Between the trimmed V and J ends, which lost 9 bases and 6 bases, there was a span of 10 bases. Per the germline V gene, CDR1 is SNHLY and CDR2 is FYNNEI.

This clonotype has just a few counts. The chain joins TRBV12-3 or TRBV12-4 to TRBJ2-5; TRBD1 matches at 9 bases. This CDR3 is 15 amino acids long. The junction had 9 bases not matched to a gene; V was cut back by 6 bases and J by 4 bases. The CDR3 protein is CASRPGQGYAETQYF. CDR3 bases: TGTGCCAGCAGACCGGGACAGGGCTACGCAGAGACCCAGTACTTC.

This clonotype was seen many times. V is TRBV7-8 and J is TRBJ2-3, with TRBD1 matching 10 bases. Trimming at V came to 3 bases and at J to 12 bases, leaving 27 bases not matched to a gene. CDR1 and CDR2 from the germline V gene are SGHVS and FQNEAQ. The CDR3 runs to 20 residues. The CDR3 protein is CASSFRFWDRGKSSLFNQYF. For the CDR3, the DNA is TGTGCCAGCAGCTTTCGATTTTGGGACAGGGGAAAGAGTTCCCTATTCAATCAGTATTTT. Complete variable domain (other parts from reference TRBV7-8 and TRBJ2-3): GAGVSQSPRYKVAKRGQDVALRCDPISGHVSLFWYQQALGQGPEFLTYFQNEAQLDKSGLPSDRFFAERPEGSVSTLKIQRTQQEDSAVYLCASSFRFWDRGKSSLFNQYFGPGTRLTVL.

In its sample, this clonotype was seen many times. J is TRBJ2-7 and V is TRBV11-2; D is perhaps TRBD2 (6 bases). Trimming left V 5 bases short and J 5 bases short, with 13 bases between. In germline, CDR1 is SGHAT, CDR2 FQNNGV. This CDR3 is 13 amino acids long. This chain's CDR3 is CASSRGTLDEQYV. The CDR3 DNA reads TGTGCCAGCAGCCGGGGGACCTTGGACGAGCAGTACGTC.

The sample holds many counts of this clonotype. V is TRBV12-5 and J is TRBJ2-7, with D unresolved. CDR3 length equals 12 residues. Germline CDR1 and CDR2: LGHNT and FRNRAP. V was pared by 7 bases and J by 3 bases, with 10 bases between. The DNA of the CDR3 is TGTGCTAGTGCGGCGACCTTCTACGAGCAGTACTTC. It codes for CASAATFYEQYF.

The chain combines TRBV11-2 with TRBJ2-5, with 9 bases fitting TRBD1. Looked up from germline, CDR1 is SGHAT and CDR2 is FQNNGV. The CDR3 consists of 16 residues. J was trimmed by 5 bases and V by 5 bases; bases with no gene match: 12. Here the CDR3 reads CASSLGADRGYETQYF. CDR3 in DNA: TGTGCCAGCAGCCTAGGAGCGGACAGGGGCTATGAGACCCAGTACTTC.

This clonotype was counted many times. The chain joins TRBV5-1 to TRBJ1-2, with TRBD1 matching 9 bases. The J segment lost 10 bases and the V segment lost 3 bases, leaving 4 bases of the junction unmatched. Germline-derived CDR1 and CDR2 are SGHRS and YFSETQ. This CDR3 is 12 amino acids long. The CDR3 is CASSWGQGDYTF. CDR3 DNA sequence: TGCGCCAGCAGCTGGGGACAGGGCGACTACACCTTC.

Ten or more counts support this clonotype. This chain uses TRBV4-3 with TRBJ2-3; D is perhaps TRBD1 (5 bases). CDR1 and CDR2 from the germline V gene are LGHNA and YSLEER. The CDR3 has 16 amino acids. The V and J ends lost 1 base and 2 bases respectively, with 13 bases between them. The CDR3 reads CASSQGGAGFTDTQYF. In nucleotides, the CDR3 is TGCGCCAGCAGCCAAGGTGGGGCCGGGTTCACAGATACGCAGTATTTT.

This clonotype was seen more than once but under ten times. J is TRBJ1-2 and V is TRBV7-6; D is perhaps TRBD1 (5 bases). Per the germline V gene, CDR1 is SGHVS and CDR2 is FNYEAQ. Trimming left V 0 bases short and J 8 bases short, with 25 bases between. This CDR3 is built from 18 residues. The CDR3 sequence is CASSLARQPGGSRPGYTF. In DNA form, the CDR3 reads TGTGCCAGCAGCTTAGCCCGACAGCCAGGCGGCTCCCGGCCCGGCTACACCTTC.

This clonotype appeared many times. The CDR3 here is CASSQGPGKVSQETQYF. The CDR3 bases are TGCGCCAGCAGCCAAGGCCCGGGGAAAGTGTCTCAAGAGACCCAGTACTTC. This chain links TRBV4-3 with TRBJ2-5; D perhaps matches TRBD2 (5 bases). Trimming stripped 1 base from V and 2 bases from J, with 17 bases between. This CDR3 has 17 residues. Germline CDR1 LGHNA, CDR2 YSLEER.

This clonotype was seen at least ten times. The V gene is TRBV3-1, the J gene TRBJ2-1; the D gene is possibly TRBD1 (6 bases). CDR3 size: 15 residues. Germline-derived CDR1 and CDR2 are LGHDT and YNNKEL (reference sequence). V was pared by 0 bases and J by 9 bases, with 15 bases between. CDR3 DNA sequence: TGTGCCAGCAGCCAAGATTCTGGGCGAGGGGGTGAGCAGTTCTTC. This codes for CASSQDSGRGGEQFF.

CDR3 sequence: CASKVLGGLSTDTQYF. The CDR3 DNA follows: TGTGCTAGTAAAGTATTAGGGGGACTTAGCACAGATACGCAGTATTTT. This chain joins TRBV12-5 and TRBJ2-3, with D possibly being TRBD1 or TRBD2 (6 bases each). The germline V gene has CDR1 LGHNT and CDR2 FRNRAP. The CDR3 spans 16 residues. V lost 8 bases, J lost 0 bases, and 18 bases lay in between.

This clonotype has just a few counts. The V and J genes are TRBV15 and TRBJ1-2; TRBD1 is a possible D gene (6 bases). Germline loops: CDR1 LNHNV, CDR2 YYDKDF (reference sequence). V shed 3 bases and J shed 6 bases, with 17 bases lying between them. There are 15 residues in the CDR3. CDR3 sequence reads: CATSRKDRDLDGYTF. The CDR3, as DNA: TGTGCCACCAGCAGGAAGGACAGAGACTTGGATGGCTACACCTTC.

This clonotype was seen at least ten times. The chain carries TRBV27 and TRBJ1-5; D ambiguous. Trimming left V 4 bases short and J 9 bases short, with 16 bases between. The length of the CDR3 is 14 residues. CDR1 and CDR2 from the germline V gene are MNHEY and SMNVEV (reference sequence). CDR3 loop: CASSYGSAIGPQHF. The DNA for the CDR3 is TGTGCCAGCAGTTACGGCAGCGCCATAGGGCCCCAGCATTTT.

The chain links TRBV15 to TRBJ2-7, with D perhaps TRBD1 or TRBD2 (5 bases each). The germline V gene has CDR1 LNHNV and CDR2 YYDKDF (reference sequence). The CDR3 has 15 residues. V gave up 1 base and J gave up 4 bases, with 14 bases separating them. CDR3 region: CATSRGSGTEYEQYF. The CDR3, as DNA: TGTGCCACCAGCAGAGGTTCCGGGACGGAGTACGAGCAGTACTTC.

DNA of the CDR3: TGTGCCAGCAGCTCCGCCGGGGATAACTATGGCTACACCTTC. Amino acid sequence: CASSSAGDNYGYTF. The rearrangement joins TRBV9 to TRBJ1-2; no clear D gene. The CDR3 extends over 14 amino acids. CDR1 SGDLS and CDR2 YYNGEE come from the germline V gene. Trimming removed 4 bases from V and 1 base from J, with 11 bases in between.

This clonotype was found many times. The chain employs TRBV29-1 and TRBJ1-2; D is uncertain. The CDR3 consists of 14 residues. V was clipped by 1 base and J by 8 bases, with 17 bases between them. CDR1 SQVTM and CDR2 ANQGSEA come from the germline V gene. CDR3 amino acids: CSVEGVDLLRGYTF. CDR3 bases: TGCAGCGTTGAAGGGGTCGACTTACTGAGGGGCTACACCTTC. The whole variable domain, filled in from reference TRBV29-1 and TRBJ1-2, reads SAVISQKPSRDICQRGTSLTIQCQVDSQVTMMFWYRQQPGQSLTLIATANQGSEATYESGFVIDKFPISRPNLTFSTLTVSNMSPEDSSIYLCSVEGVDLLRGYTFGSGTRLTVV.

This clonotype was seen repeatedly, ten times or more. J is TRBJ2-2 and V is TRBV30; the D is unclear. The ends were cut back, 5 bases at V and 7 bases at J, with 11 bases in the middle. This CDR3 has 12 residues. CDR1 GTSNPN and CDR2 SVGIG come from the germline V gene (reference sequence). The CDR3: CAWDRVVGELFF. CDR3 DNA: TGTGCCTGGGACCGGGTCGTCGGGGAGCTGTTTTTT.